The 9 T cell receptor beta chains in this list originate from one sample, sequenced in a study of blood T cell repertoires in COVID-19. This table comes from immunoSEQ multiplex PCR, and its TCRdb copy is limited to in-frame clones, with some not included. Among about 160,000 clones listed, around 87% were seen once. The specimen was peripheral blood. These receptors were obtained from a woman between 70 and 85 years old with COVID-19, enrolled during active disease.

The CDR3 DNA sequence: TGTGCCAGCAGCGTAGGACAGGGGAGGTCCTACGAGCAGTACTTC. This sequence encodes CASSVGQGRSYEQYF. The chain couples TRBV5-5 to TRBJ2-7, with 9 bases that match TRBD1. Per the germline V gene, CDR1 is SGHKS and CDR2 is YYEKEE (reference sequence). The CDR3 has 15 residues. Trimming at V came to 4 bases and at J to 1 base, leaving 6 bases not matched to a gene.

J is TRBJ1-4 and V is TRBV27; 11 nucleotides agree with TRBD1. CDR1 is MNHEY and CDR2 is SMNVEV in the germline V gene (reference sequence). This CDR3 is built from 15 residues. J gave up 6 bases and V 3 bases, and 3 bases lay outside the gene matches. CDR3 nucleotide sequence: TGTGCCAGCAGTTTGGACAGGGGGCGCTATGAAAAACTGTTTTTT. Encoded protein: CASSLDRGRYEKLFF.

The chain joins TRBV4-1 to TRBJ1-6; perhaps TRBD1 as D (6 bases). CDR3 length: 13 residues. V was clipped by 4 bases and J by 10 bases, with 11 bases between them. Germline values: CDR1 MGHRA, CDR2 YSYEKL. CDR3 sequence reads: CASSLQGGSPLHF. In DNA, the CDR3 is TGCGCCAGCAGCCTACAGGGAGGGTCACCCCTCCACTTT.

This rearrangement joins TRBV6-4 to TRBJ1-1, with unresolved D. Germline assignment: CDR1 MRHNA and CDR2 SNTAGT. V was pared by 3 bases and J by 5 bases, with 19 bases between. The CDR3 has 16 amino acids. Here the CDR3 DNA reads TGTGCCAGCAGTGAGCTCTTTGGAGGCCCGGGAACTGAAGCTTTCTTT. The encoded protein is CASSELFGGPGTEAFF.

The chain joins TRBV7-9 to TRBJ1-5; D is perhaps TRBD1 (6 bases). CDR1 and CDR2 (germline): SEHNR, FQNEAQ (reference sequence). Trimming took 5 bases from V and 5 from J, leaving 10 bases between them. The CDR3 contains 13 residues. The CDR3, as DNA: TGTGCCAGCAGCCTAGGGGGGCATCAGCCCCAGCATTTT. Its translation is CASSLGGHQPQHF.

This rearrangement joins TRBV3-1 (or the pseudogene TRBV3-2) to TRBJ2-7, with TRBD1 identical over 9 bases. CDR3 length equals 13 residues. Germline V lookup: CDR1 LGHDT, CDR2 YNNKEL (reference sequence). J was trimmed by 2 bases and V by 8 bases; bases with no gene match: 4. CDR3 DNA: TGTGCCAGCGCGACAGGGGGGACCTACGAGCAGTACTTC. This gives the protein CASATGGTYEQYF.

This chain connects TRBV5-1 to TRBJ2-5; D not resolved. The CDR3 consists of 15 residues. CDR1 and CDR2 (germline): SGHRS, YFSETQ. The V and J ends lost 1 base and 0 bases respectively, with 10 bases between them. The CDR3 here is CASSLFRSYQETQYF. CDR3 sequence (DNA): TGCGCCAGCAGCTTGTTCCGGTCTTACCAAGAGACCCAGTACTTC.

J is TRBJ2-1 and V is TRBV7-8; TRBD2 agrees at 12 bases. In germline, CDR1 is SGHVS, CDR2 FQNEAQ. J gave up 5 bases and V 5 bases, and 7 bases lay outside the gene matches. The CDR3 is 16 residues long. As DNA, the CDR3 is TGTGCCAGCAGCGGGTGGACTAGCGGGGCTAACAATGAGCAGTTCTTC. Amino acids: CASSGWTSGANNEQFF. The full variable domain, rest sourced from reference TRBV7-8 and TRBJ2-1, is GAGVSQSPRYKVAKRGQDVALRCDPISGHVSLFWYQQALGQGPEFLTYFQNEAQLDKSGLPSDRFFAERPEGSVSTLKIQRTQQEDSAVYLCASSGWTSGANNEQFFGPGTRLTVL.

In DNA form, the CDR3 reads TGTGCCAGCAGCTCAGACAGGGGTTCGGTCAATGAGCAGTTCTTC. Translating it yields CASSSDRGSVNEQFF. This rearrangement joins TRBV7-9 to TRBJ2-1; 8 nucleotides match TRBD1. The CDR3 is made up of 15 amino acids. CDR1 and CDR2 from the germline V gene are SEHNR and FQNEAQ (reference sequence). The junction had 8 bases not matched to a gene; V was cut back by 4 bases and J by 6 bases.